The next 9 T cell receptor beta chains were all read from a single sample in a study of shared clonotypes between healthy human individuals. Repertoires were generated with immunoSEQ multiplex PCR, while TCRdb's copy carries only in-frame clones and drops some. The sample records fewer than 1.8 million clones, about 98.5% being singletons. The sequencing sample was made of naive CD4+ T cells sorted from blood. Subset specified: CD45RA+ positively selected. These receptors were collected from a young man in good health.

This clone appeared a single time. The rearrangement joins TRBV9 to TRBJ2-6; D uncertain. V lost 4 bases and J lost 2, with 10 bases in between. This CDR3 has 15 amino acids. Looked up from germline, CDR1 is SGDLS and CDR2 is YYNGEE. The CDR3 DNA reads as TGTGCCAGCAGCTCCCGCTGGACTGGGGCCAACGTCCTGACTTTC. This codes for CASSSRWTGANVLTF.

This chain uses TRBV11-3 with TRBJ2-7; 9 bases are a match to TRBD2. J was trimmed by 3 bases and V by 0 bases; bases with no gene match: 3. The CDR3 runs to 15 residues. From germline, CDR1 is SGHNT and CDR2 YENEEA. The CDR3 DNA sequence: TGTGCCAGCAGCTTAGATCCTAGCGGGATCTACGAGCAGTACTTC. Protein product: CASSLDPSGIYEQYF.

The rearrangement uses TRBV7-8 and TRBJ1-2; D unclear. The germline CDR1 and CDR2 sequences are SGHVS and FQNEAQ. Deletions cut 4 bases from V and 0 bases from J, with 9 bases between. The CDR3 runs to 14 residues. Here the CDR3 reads CASSSPPSNYGYTF. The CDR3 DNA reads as TGTGCCAGCAGCTCCCCGCCCTCTAACTATGGCTACACCTTC.

CDR3 protein: CATTFTGTVPDTIYF. CDR3 bases: TGTGCCACCACCTTCACCGGGACAGTACCAGACACCATATATTTT. The chain couples TRBV7-9 to TRBJ1-3, with TRBD1 matching over 7 bases. Germline V gene sequence: CDR1 SEHNR, CDR2 FQNEAQ (reference sequence). Germline trimming cut 10 bases from V and 8 bases from J; bases unmatched to any gene: 17. CDR3 length: 15 residues.

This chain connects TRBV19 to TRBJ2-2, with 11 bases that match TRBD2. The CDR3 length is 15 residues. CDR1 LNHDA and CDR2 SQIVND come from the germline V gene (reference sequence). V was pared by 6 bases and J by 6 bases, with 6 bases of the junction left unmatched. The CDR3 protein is CASRTSGNVPGELFF. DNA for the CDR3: TGTGCCAGTAGGACTAGCGGGAATGTCCCCGGGGAGCTGTTTTTT.

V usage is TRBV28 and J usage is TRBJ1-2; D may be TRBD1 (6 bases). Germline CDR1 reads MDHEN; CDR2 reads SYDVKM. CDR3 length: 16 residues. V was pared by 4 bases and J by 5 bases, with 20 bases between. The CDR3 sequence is CASSYWGGGREYGYTF. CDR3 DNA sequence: TGTGCCAGCAGTTATTGGGGCGGGGGCAGGGAGTATGGCTACACCTTC.

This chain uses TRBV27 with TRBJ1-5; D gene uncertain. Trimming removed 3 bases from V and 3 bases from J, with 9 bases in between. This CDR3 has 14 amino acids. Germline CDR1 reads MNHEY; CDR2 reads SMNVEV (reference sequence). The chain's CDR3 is CASSFRGNNQPQHF. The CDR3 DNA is TGTGCCAGCAGTTTCCGGGGTAACAATCAGCCCCAGCATTTT.

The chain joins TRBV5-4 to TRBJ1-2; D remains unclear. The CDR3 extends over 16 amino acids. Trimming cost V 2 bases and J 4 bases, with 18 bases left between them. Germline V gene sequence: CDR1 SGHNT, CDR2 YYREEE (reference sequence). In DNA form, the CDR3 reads TGTGCCAGCAGCTTTCTCGGACCGAAAGCCCTCTATGGCTACACCTTC. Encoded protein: CASSFLGPKALYGYTF.

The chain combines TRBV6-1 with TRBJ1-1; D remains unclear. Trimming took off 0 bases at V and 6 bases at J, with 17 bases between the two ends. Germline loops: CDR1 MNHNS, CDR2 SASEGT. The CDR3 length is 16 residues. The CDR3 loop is CASSEAYERRVSEAFF. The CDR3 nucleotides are TGTGCCAGCAGTGAAGCCTATGAAAGGAGGGTGTCTGAAGCTTTCTTT.